This T cell receptor beta chain is from a study of cytomegalovirus exposure and HLA in healthy donors (dated by TCRdb to 2017 to 2019). Broadly, across the study: An earlier analysis of some 500 of the donors reported 250 to 350 Gb of sequence data and 100 million to 140 million unique TCR beta sequences from about 179 million T cells. Around 300 gigabases of sequencing data and tens of millions of unique TCR sequences were included in an early release covering around 600 HLA-typed donors. Of the approximately 370 genotyped donors, 81% were placed in the genetic ancestry cluster associated with self-reported Caucasian donors. The study aimed to test whether signatures of past pathogen exposure could be identified by cataloging public T cell receptors. Using immunosequencing, the study profiled T cell repertoires from around 670 subjects and related those repertoires to cytomegalovirus serostatus. Besides the first cohort of approximately 670 subjects, a separate validation cohort made up of over a hundred different subjects was used. To predict cytomegalovirus infection status, the study brought together high-throughput TCR immunosequencing, statistical association of individual TCRs with disease status, and machine learning. A later analysis re-analyzed previously published TCR beta repertoires from hundreds of donors and added high-resolution HLA genotyping to study TCR occurrence patterns. In the later analysis, no new phenotypic data were used to find candidate immune exposures; instead, reliance was placed on TCR beta sequences and their occurrence across donors. An earlier analysis of nearly 600 of the donors applied high-throughput TCR beta sequencing to assess whether each TCR beta V gene segment acted as functional or pseudogenic. Donor age, sex, ethnicity and CMV serostatus were compiled alongside the repertoire data. A later genetic analysis used genome-wide SNP genotypes for about 65% of the 666 donors, treating that subset as a discovery cohort. Every repertoire in the discovery cohort had been generated on one and the same sequencing platform. HLA typing included class I and class II loci at four-digit resolution. Typing coverage varied by locus: roughly 629-630 donors for A, B, C, DRB1 and DQB1; approximately 560 for DQA1; some 610 for DPA1; roughly 450 for DPB1. Several DR-DQ haplotypes were treated as single units for association and clustering because of strong linkage in the cohort. On average, roughly 240,000 unique TCR beta nucleotide sequences were sequenced per donor among a few hundred genotyped donors of the cohort, with roughly 18% of those sequences being non-productive. Results the study describes overall, beyond this receptor: In both the original and validation cohorts, the classifier was reported to diagnose cytomegalovirus status with high specificity and sensitivity. When HLA alleles, especially DR and DQ, strongly co-occurred, TCR associations were difficult to assign to individual alleles. Only TCR beta chains were sequenced in this cohort, and the absence of alpha or paired-chain data limited detectable features. According to the authors, the approach could potentially be generalized to other disease states and immunological phenotypes. Because the 87-base-pair reads could not distinguish some IMGT-functional V segments, including TRBV6-2 and TRBV6-3, those segments were excluded. In an earlier analysis of around 600 of the donors, most TCR beta V segments were observed in productive rearrangements about 87% or about 30% of the time, broadly matching IMGT annotations. The study gave a list of around 170 TCR beta chains associated with cytomegalovirus. A further reported finding was that TCR beta sequences accurately predicted the HLA-A and HLA-B alleles for most subjects in the first cohort. In vitro tests confirmed that a few of the cytomegalovirus-associated TCR beta chains recognize cytomegalovirus antigens. While some public TCRs were present in many individuals, most TCR sequences turned up only very rarely across donors. In a later analysis, several top co-occurrence clusters were reported to appear linked to parvovirus B19, influenza, CMV and Epstein-Barr virus. A later analysis found that TCR association rates varied across HLA loci, with DRB1 alleles showing the most associated TCRs and HLA-C alleles the fewest. Immune exposure information for the cohort was limited to CMV serostatus. In a later analysis, some 18,000 TCR beta sequences were associated with specific HLA alleles at a false discovery rate of 0.05. The sequencing pipeline was judged likely to have produced a cluster of highly shared sequence variants as a technical artifact. Roughly uniform sequencing depth across donors was assumed in presence/absence analyses, although this assumption may not hold. According to a later genetic analysis, donors in an Asian-associated ancestry cluster had fewer N-insertions in productive TCRs than the approximately 670-donor mean. Over 15 rarely observed V segments, including chromosome 9 orphons, were excluded from the earlier analysis of several hundred of the donors because counts were too low. In a later analysis, HLA-associated TCR beta chains showed more clonal expansion and lower generation probabilities than non-associated chains that were equally common. A later genetic analysis associated a missense DCLRE1C variant with V-gene and J-gene trimming of TCR beta chains, and an independent cohort replicated the association. Linkage disequilibrium might explain the correlated functional status among segregating V segments, but an unknown experimental factor could not be ruled out. In a later analysis, most CMV-associated TCR beta chains were found to appear HLA-restricted, with HLA associations seemingly driven largely by CMV exposure. Because HLA typing was unavailable for some donors at each locus, only the typed subset was used in association tests.

In the germline V gene, CDR1 corresponds to SNHLY and CDR2 to FYNNEI. V and J lose 7 bases and 4 bases, and a span of 16 bases separates them. Counted from cysteine to phenylalanine, this CDR3 has 15 amino acids. The kept DNA is CDR3 alone, 45 bases in frame from the first base. The sample holds a few counts of this clone. Its antigen is unknown. No per-base quality is available; no much larger clone lies one base away. The method was the immunoSEQ multiplex PCR assay. For the multiplex PCR, a mixture combining 60 forward primers for TCR Vbeta segments and 13 reverse primers for TCR Jbeta segments was used. Amplification of the CDR3 region of rearranged TCR beta genes was performed with a multiplex PCR assay on genomic DNA. Amplified TCR beta libraries were sequenced as 87-base-pair reads on the Illumina HiSeq System. The source study handled its data this way. Across the 500 to 850 repertoires, a later analysis counted tens of millions of unique TCR beta chains, approximately 10 million of which were shared by at least two donors. Raw reads were error-corrected and collapsed into unique sequences with a nearest-neighbor algorithm that merged closely related sequences to remove PCR and sequencing errors. CDR3 sequences were aligned to IMGT reference sequences to assign V, D and J gene segments. For a sequence to be retained, a match of at least six nucleotides was required to both a V gene segment and a J gene segment. Rearrangements were called productive when the CDR3 lacked stop codons and stayed in frame with V and J; all others were non-productive. CDR3 was defined according to IMGT convention as the region running from the second conserved V-encoded cysteine to the conserved J-encoded phenylalanine. The earlier analysis of about 590 of the donors excluded sequences that lacked an unambiguous match to a single V gene segment. An earlier analysis of 587 of the donors called V segments functional above 56.7% productive rearrangements and segregating when the between-donor standard deviation exceeded 5%. A statistical classification framework was built for diagnosing cytomegalovirus status from the catalog of TCR beta chain sequences. A later analysis assigned V and J genes by comparing TCR nucleotide sequences with IMGT/GENE-DB human TR gene sequences. A later analysis assigned CDR3 sequences and most-parsimonious VDJ recombination scenarios with the TCRdist pipeline. In a later analysis, every TCR beta chain was defined by the combination of its CDR3 amino acid sequence and its V-gene family, and reads without a unique V-gene family were dropped. To address suspected cross-contamination and a sequencing artifact, a later analysis removed 592 highly shared, low-generation-probability nucleotide sequences. A later analysis calculated a clonal expansion index for each public chain from normalized within-repertoire ranks of inferred template counts. A later analysis computed generation probabilities with a VDJ recombination model fitted to out-of-frame rearrangements, and checked the results against IGoR. In a later analysis, hypergeometric tests were used to score TCR-TCR, TCR-HLA and TCR-CMV co-occurrence, with a repertoire-size bias correction applied to TCR pairs. To estimate false discovery rates, a later analysis permuted the HLA or CMV assignments 20 times. In a later analysis, co-occurring TCRs were grouped using DBSCAN, with TCRdist sequence similarity added in when clustering inside HLA-allele-positive subsets. For co-occurrence clustering, repertoires with fewer than 30,000 or more than 120,000 public chains were excluded, along with a handful of repertoires with anomalous nucleotide sharing. TCRdb took this table from immuneACCESS and kept in-frame rearrangements with V and J called. Such tables lack part of the clones; where checked against another copy, unresolved V genes explain under half of the gap, and the rest is unexplained. V and J calls and clone size are as listed in that table; D and trimming were resolved from the DNA. This sample lists about 85,000 clones; nearly 80% were detected once. The ten biggest clones cover over 20% of the sample.

The cohort consisted of 670 or so healthy bone marrow donors. At the time of sampling, all cohort members were nominally healthy, though unrecorded immune exposures were likely present. The donor was CMV seropositive and was included in the group of 300 or so seropositive cohort members. Every donor gave a peripheral blood sample, and the peripheral blood mononuclear cells from that sample were used for TCR beta sequencing. Genomic DNA extraction from the blood cell samples was performed with the Qiagen DNeasy Blood Extraction Kit. The chain links TRBV2 with TRBJ1-4; 5 matching bases give a weak D call of TRBD1. This TCR was recovered from a woman aged 50 to 65 in good health and CMV-seropositive. Sequencing was done on a sample of PBMCs. The nucleotide sequence reads TGTGCCAGCATGATGGCAGGGAATGATAATGAAAAACTGTTTTTT. Translated, this is CASMMAGNDNEKLFF.